This T cell receptor (beta chain) came from a study of response to subunit inactivated influenza vaccine (dated by TCRdb to 2017 to 2018). Some background on the complete study: Deep quantitative T cell receptor repertoire profiling was used in the study to track responses to a trivalent subunit inactivated influenza vaccine. Summary of the overall study and its limitations: The authors suggested that each seasonal influenza vaccination may recruit only a limited number of new T cells.

The library came from RT-PCR. Sequenced on an Illumina HiSeq 2500. TCRdb took the public reads, trimmed them with fastp at Q25, ran MiXCR for clone calling and kept in-frame beta chains. Entries that share a CDR3 protein sequence are merged under the most common genes and DNA. The sample table shows fewer than 550,000 distinct CDR3 sequences, and about 25% are seen once. The leading ten clones occupy approximately 2% of the sample. V is clipped by 1 base and J by 2 bases, and the sequence between their germline boundaries is 10 bases long. Measured from the cysteine to the phenylalanine, the CDR3 is 15 residues long. The only DNA kept is the CDR3, 45 bases in frame from the first base. The germline V gene gives CDR1 as SGHTA and CDR2 as FQGNSA. With respect to this clonotype: Its antigen specificity is not known. Base qualities are not recorded, but no much larger clone differs from it by a single base.

Sequencing was performed on CD4+ T cells sorted from PBMCs, taken about 5 days after vaccination. This chain joins TRBV7-2 to TRBJ2-3; the D gene identity is not certain. The receptor's source is a man aged 50-59 years who received an inactivated influenza vaccine. Donor details come from another sample of the same person, matched by shared clones. At the DNA level, the sequence is TGTGCCAGCAGCTTAGATAGGAGAACCACAGATACGCAGTATTTT. This translates into CASSLDRRTTDTQYF.